This entry is about one T cell receptor beta chain. The antigen is undetermined. This record belongs to a study of CD8 T cells in ankylosing spondylitis. Study-wide results and caveats: From matched ankylosing spondylitis synovial fluid, disease-linked clones were reportedly recovered at significantly enriched levels. Seemingly characteristic of ankylosing spondylitis blood was a TCR beta motif consisting of 7 or 8 highly homologous variants. In the blood and synovial fluid of reactive arthritis, some motif variants had been previously reported. CD8+ cells made up the disease-linked clones, which were relatively rare in peripheral blood.

Construction of TCR beta libraries was performed using quantitative 5'-RACE with molecular barcodes. TCRdb used MiXCR to reprocess the 5' RACE reads, holding one entry per CDR3 protein. The sample has 450,000 or so distinct CDR3 sequences, approximately 26% seen once. The sequencing sample was made of blood, either unsorted or a sorted T cell fraction (not recorded which). This sequence was found in a male donor with ankylosing spondylitis.

The CDR3 loop is CSARSSPQVHEQFF. CDR3 nucleotide sequence: TGCAGTGCTAGATCTTCCCCACAGGTCCATGAGCAGTTCTTC. The chain is built from TRBV20-1 and TRBJ2-1; possibly TRBD1 for D (5 bases). This CDR3 spans 14 amino acids. The germline CDR1 and CDR2 sequences are DFQATT and SNEGSKA (reference sequence). V was cut by 2 bases and J by 8 bases, with 16 bases left in between.